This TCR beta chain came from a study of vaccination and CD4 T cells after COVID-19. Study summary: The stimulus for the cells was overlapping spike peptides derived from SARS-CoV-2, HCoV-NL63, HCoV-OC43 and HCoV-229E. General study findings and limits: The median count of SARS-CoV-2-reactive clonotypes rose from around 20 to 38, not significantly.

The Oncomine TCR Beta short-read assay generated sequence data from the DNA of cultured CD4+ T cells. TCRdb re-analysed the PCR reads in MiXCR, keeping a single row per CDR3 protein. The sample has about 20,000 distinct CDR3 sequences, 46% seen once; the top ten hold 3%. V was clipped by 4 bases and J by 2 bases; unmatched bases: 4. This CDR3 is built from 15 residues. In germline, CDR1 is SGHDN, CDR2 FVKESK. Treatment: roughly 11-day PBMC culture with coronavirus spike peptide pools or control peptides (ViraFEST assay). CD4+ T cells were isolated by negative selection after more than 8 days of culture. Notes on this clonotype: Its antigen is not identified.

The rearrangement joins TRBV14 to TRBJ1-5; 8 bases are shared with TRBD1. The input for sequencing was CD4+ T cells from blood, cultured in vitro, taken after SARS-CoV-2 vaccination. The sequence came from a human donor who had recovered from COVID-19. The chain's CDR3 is CASSLQTGGNQPQHF. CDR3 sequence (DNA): TGTGCCAGCAGCCTGCAGACAGGGGGCAATCAGCCCCAGCATTTT.